This entry is about one TCR beta chain. Its antigen is undetermined. The sample is drawn from a study of cytomegalovirus exposure and HLA in healthy donors. Looked up from germline, CDR1 is MNHEY and CDR2 is SVGAGI. V lost 5 bases and J lost 4; bases outside the gene matches: 3. This CDR3 has 13 amino acids. General study findings and limits: V- and J-gene trimming in TCR beta was tied to a missense DCLRE1C variant by an analysis performed later.

A multiplex PCR was run with 60 Vbeta primers and 13 Jbeta primers. Some clones are missing from TCRdb's copy, which holds only in-frame ones; the method was immunoSEQ multiplex PCR. The sample lists around 150,000 clones, around 77% occurring once. Sequenced sample: PBMCs. The V call is TRBV6-5, the J call TRBJ2-3, with TRBD2 identical over 7 bases. The TCR was taken from a woman younger than 45 in good health and CMV-seronegative. CDR3: CASSTAGPDTQYF. DNA for the CDR3: TGTGCCAGCAGTACAGCGGGGCCAGATACGCAGTATTTT.